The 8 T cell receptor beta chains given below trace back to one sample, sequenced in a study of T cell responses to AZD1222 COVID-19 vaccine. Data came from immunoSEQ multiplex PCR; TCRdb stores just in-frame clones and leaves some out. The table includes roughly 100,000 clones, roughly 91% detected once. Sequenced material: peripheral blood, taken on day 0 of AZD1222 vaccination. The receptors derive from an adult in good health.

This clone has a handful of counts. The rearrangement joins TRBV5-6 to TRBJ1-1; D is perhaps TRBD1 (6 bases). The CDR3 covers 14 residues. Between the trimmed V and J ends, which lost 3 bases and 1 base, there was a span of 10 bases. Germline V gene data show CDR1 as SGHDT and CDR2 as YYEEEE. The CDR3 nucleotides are TGTGCCAGCAGCTCAGTGGACAGGAACACTGAAGCTTTCTTT. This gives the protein CASSSVDRNTEAFF.

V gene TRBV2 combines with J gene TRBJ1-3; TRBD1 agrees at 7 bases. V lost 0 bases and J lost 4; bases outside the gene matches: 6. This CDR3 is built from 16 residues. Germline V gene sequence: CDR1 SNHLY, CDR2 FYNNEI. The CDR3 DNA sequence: TGTGCCAGCAGTGAAGCTCCGACAGGGTCCGGAAACACCATATATTTT. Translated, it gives CASSEAPTGSGNTIYF.

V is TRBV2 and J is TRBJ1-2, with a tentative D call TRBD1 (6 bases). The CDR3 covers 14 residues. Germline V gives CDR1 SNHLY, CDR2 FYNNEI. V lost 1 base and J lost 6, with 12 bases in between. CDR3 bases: TGTGCCAGCAGTGAAGAACGGCAGGGGAATGGCTACACCTTC. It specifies CASSEERQGNGYTF.

This chain's CDR3 is CASSHELPGQDSNQPQHF. CDR3 DNA: TGCGCCAGCAGCCACGAACTTCCGGGACAAGATAGCAATCAGCCCCAGCATTTT. The chain couples TRBV23-1 to TRBJ1-5, with D perhaps TRBD1 (6 bases). TRBV23-1 is reported as an ORF; its role is uncertain. The CDR3 is 18 amino acids. V lost 6 bases, J lost 0 bases, and 21 bases lay in between.

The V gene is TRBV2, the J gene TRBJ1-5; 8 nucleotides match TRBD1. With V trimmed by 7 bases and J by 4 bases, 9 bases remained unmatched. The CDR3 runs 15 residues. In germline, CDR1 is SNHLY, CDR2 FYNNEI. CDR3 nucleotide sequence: TGTGCCAGCAACGTGGGAAGGACAGGGAATCAGCCCCAGCATTTT. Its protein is CASNVGRTGNQPQHF.

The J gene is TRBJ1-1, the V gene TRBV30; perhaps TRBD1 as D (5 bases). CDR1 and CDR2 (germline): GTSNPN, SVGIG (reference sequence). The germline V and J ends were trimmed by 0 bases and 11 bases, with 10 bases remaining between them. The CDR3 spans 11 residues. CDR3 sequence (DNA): TGTGCCTGGAGTGTATTCGGGGGGGCTTTCTTT. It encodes CAWSVFGGAFF.

CDR3 sequence (DNA): TGCGCCAGCAGCTGGGCAGGGGCGGACACTGAAGCTTTCTTT. Residues: CASSWAGADTEAFF. V usage is TRBV5-1 and J usage is TRBJ1-1, with D perhaps TRBD1 (6 bases). The ends were cut back, 3 bases at V and 3 bases at J, with 12 bases in the middle. Germline lookup yields CDR1 SGHRS and CDR2 YFSETQ. The CDR3 totals 14 residues.

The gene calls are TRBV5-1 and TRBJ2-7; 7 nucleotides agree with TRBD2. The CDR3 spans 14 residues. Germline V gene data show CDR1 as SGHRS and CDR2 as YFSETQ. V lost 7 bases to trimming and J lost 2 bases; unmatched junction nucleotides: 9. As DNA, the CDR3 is TGCGCCAGCGGCTGGGGCGGGGGTGCCTACGAGCAGTACTTC. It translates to CASGWGGGAYEQYF.